This T cell receptor beta chain came from a study of Graves' ophthalmopathy and Graves' hyperthyroidism. Overall study context: Hyperthyroidism is called stable when no ophthalmopathy develops within 18 months of follow-up. Notes on the study in general: The model predicted ophthalmopathy progression with 65% to 71% sensitivity and under 75% specificity.

This CDR3 is 15 amino acids long. V lost 3 bases, J lost 0 bases, and 9 bases lay in between. This clonotype was seen many times. What it binds is unknown. In this cohort, patients with other autoimmune diseases, uncontrolled infections, pregnancy or lactation were excluded. Amplification of the TCR beta CDR3 regions used RNA transcripts (as template). RT-PCR with HTBI primers came first, then second-round multiplex PCR. TCRdb re-analysed the multiplex PCR reads in MiXCR, keeping a single row per CDR3 protein. The sample consists of 900,000 to 1,200,000 distinct CDR3 sequences, about 36% of them appearing once.

Sample: peripheral blood or thyroid tissue (not recorded which). The TCR was taken from an adult man with Graves' hyperthyroidism. The rearrangement joins TRBV12-3 or TRBV12-4 to TRBJ1-5, with a weak D call TRBD1 (5 bases). The CDR3 DNA is TGTGCCAGCAGTTTCGACAGATATAGCAATCAGCCCCAGCATTTT. Encoded protein: CASSFDRYSNQPQHF.